The 11 T cell receptor delta chains given below trace back to one sample, sequenced in a study of DNA immune sequencing with unique molecular identifiers. A 32-plex genomic DNA assay used primers for all 8 TRDV and 4 TRDJ genes. The library had 12-nucleotide UMIs introduced over roughly 3 barcoding cycles, then a second adapter PCR. TCRdb used CATT to re-call clones from the multiplex PCR reads. The repertoire includes 4,000 to 5,500 delta-chain clones, 11% of them detected once, and roughly 50% sits in the top ten. The sequenced material came from gamma-delta T cells enriched from blood buffy coat, or unenriched PBMCs (not recorded which). These receptors were collected from a human donor in good health.

This clone was picked up many times. The same CDR3 is also encoded by other DNA sequences in this sample. This chain uses TRDV2 with TRDJ2, with 8 bases lining up with TRDD3. V shed 0 bases, J shed 0 bases, and the junction held 8 bases outside the gene matches. The CDR3 extends over 18 amino acids. The V gene's germline CDR1 is GEAIGNYY and CDR2 EKD. The CDR3, as DNA: TGTGCCTGTGACACCTTACTGGGGGGATCCGCTTTGACAGCACAACTCTTCTTT. Translation: CACDTLLGGSALTAQLFF.

As concerns this clone: A far larger clone is only one base removed, so a read error is likely. Other DNA sequences in the sample encode the same CDR3. V is TRDV2 and J is TRDJ1; 7 bases map to TRDD3. The ends lost 0 bases at V and 0 bases at J; junction bases unmatched: 9. Germline loops: CDR1 GEAIGNYY, CDR2 EKD. The CDR3 length is 17 residues. In nucleotides, the CDR3 is TGTGCCTGTGACACCCTCGTGTTGGGGGAAAACACCGATAAACTCATCTTT. Encoded protein: CACDTLVLGENTDKLIF.

This clone appeared a few times. The protein recorded in TCRdb matches a much larger clone and deviates from this DNA's translation at residue 3, suggesting a read error; the protein here is obtained by translating the DNA. V and J are TRDV2 and TRDJ1, with 9 bases fitting TRDD3. CDR1 is GEAIGNYY, CDR2 EKD, per germline. CDR3 length: 17 amino acids. As DNA, the CDR3 is TGTGCCTATGACAAACTGGGGGACCCCCCCTACACCGATAAACTCATCTTT. Amino acid sequence: CAYDKLGDPPYTDKLIF.

This clone rates as medium-sized (0.01 to 0.1%). V is TRDV2 and J is TRDJ1, with 7 nucleotides matching TRDD3. The germline V gene encodes CDR1 GEAIGNYY and CDR2 EKD. Unmatched junction bases numbered 15, after V lost 3 bases and J lost 0 bases. This CDR3 is 18 amino acids long. CDR3 nucleotides: TGTGCCTGTGACCCACTCCCGATACTGGGGTCAGACACCGATAAACTCATCTTT. Protein product: CACDPLPILGSDTDKLIF.

On this clone itself: A far larger clone is one nucleotide away, so this likely arose from a read error. Distinct nucleotide sequences in the sample also encode this CDR3. This chain uses TRAV29/DV5 with TRDJ1, with D possibly being TRDD3 (9 bases). TCRdb lists no J gene, so it was determined here by aligning the DNA to germline. From germline, CDR1 is NSMFDY and CDR2 ISSIKDK. With 5 bases removed from V and 1 base from J, the gap between germline ends came to 36 bases. This CDR3 comprises 21 residues. The CDR3 reads CAAPSSRPSYIWGIGTDKLIF. The CDR3 DNA reads as TGTGCAGCGCCGTCGTCCCGGCCTTCCTATATTTGGGGGATAGGCACCGATAAACTCATCTTT.

In this sample, this clone turned up a few times. The TCRdb protein comes from a much larger clone and disagrees with this DNA's translation at residue 11, likely due to a read error; the protein given here is derived from the DNA. The rearrangement links TRDV2 to TRDJ1, with 8 bases fitting TRDD3. Germline assignment: CDR1 GEAIGNYY and CDR2 EKD. The V gene end was trimmed by 0 bases and the J gene end by 3 bases; junction bases not matched to a gene: 14. There are 18 residues in the CDR3. Here the CDR3 reads CACDTVGGGDTRSDKLIF. CDR3 sequence (DNA): TGTGCCTGTGACACCGTAGGAGGTGGGGATACCCGATCCGATAAACTCATCTTT.

Of note for this clone: TCRdb assigns this DNA the protein of a much larger clone, which departs from its translation at residue 6; this likely reflects a read error, and the protein shown comes from translating the DNA. This chain links TRDV2 with TRDJ3; 8 bases line up with TRDD3. Per germline, CDR1 GEAIGNYY and CDR2 EKD. The CDR3 consists of 19 residues. V was pared by 2 bases and J by 0 bases, with 8 bases of the junction left unmatched. This chain's CDR3 is CACDNSLGANSWDTRQMFF. In DNA form, the CDR3 reads TGTGCCTGTGACAATTCACTGGGGGCAAACTCCTGGGACACCCGACAGATGTTTTTC.

This clone was detected only a few times. TCRdb shows a much larger clone's protein in place of this DNA's translation, and the two differ at residue 3, likely through a read error; the protein shown is translated from the DNA. The chain is built from TRDV2 and TRDJ1, with 7 positions matching TRDD3. The CDR3 is 17 residues long. The germline V gene encodes CDR1 GEAIGNYY and CDR2 EKD. The CDR3 sequence is CARDSLLGAPNTDKLIF. DNA of the CDR3: TGTGCCCGTGACTCCCTCCTGGGGGCTCCCAACACCGATAAACTCATCTTT.

This clone has only a few counts. The TCRdb protein, from a much larger clone, departs from this DNA's translation at residue 10, likely by read error; the protein shown derives from the DNA. In nucleotides, the CDR3 is TGTGCCTGTGATAACCTTGGTACGGGGGAATACCGTACTTACACCGATAAACTCATCTTT. As protein: CACDNLGTGEYRTYTDKLIF. This chain connects TRDV2 to TRDJ1; D perhaps matches TRDD3 (6 bases). The ends were cut back, 4 bases at V and 0 bases at J, with 29 bases in the middle. Germline V gene sequence: CDR1 GEAIGNYY, CDR2 EKD. This CDR3 contains 20 residues.

As concerns this clone: TCRdb's protein for this DNA is that of a much larger clone and differs from the translation at residue 9, likely a read error; the protein shown is the DNA translation. The chain recombines TRDV2 with TRDJ1; weak D call: TRDD3 (5 bases). V was pared by 3 bases and J by 4 bases, with 14 bases between. The CDR3 totals 14 residues. Germline V lookup: CDR1 GEAIGNYY, CDR2 EKD. CDR3 sequence: CACDGIGESDKLIF. The CDR3 DNA reads as TGTGCCTGTGACGGAATCGGGGAGAGCGATAAACTCATCTTT.

In the case of this clone: TCRdb's protein, taken from a much larger clone, differs from this DNA's translation at residue 5, likely owing to a read error; the protein displayed comes from the DNA. The chain links TRDV2 to TRDJ1; 11 positions agree with TRDD3. The ends lost 5 bases at V and 4 bases at J; junction bases unmatched: 8. The CDR3 is 15 residues long. The germline V gene encodes CDR1 GEAIGNYY and CDR2 EKD. The CDR3: CACAPLGDRDDKLIF. CDR3 bases: TGTGCCTGTGCCCCACTGGGGGATAGGGACGATAAACTCATCTTT.